The sequence of this T cell receptor beta chain was determined in a study of T and B cells in COVID-19 patients. Broader study findings: Early severe-case samples and blood from mildly ill patients during symptoms were in short supply.

Blood genomic DNA input for TRB amplification was about 250-550 ng. Regarding this clonotype: The antigen is unknown.

TRB rearrangements were amplified by multiplex PCR with BIOMED2 TRB-A/B primers. TCRdb fed the multiplex PCR reads into MiXCR, producing one record per CDR3 protein. The data show roughly 15,000 distinct CDR3 sequences, about 28% seen once. Per the germline V gene, CDR1 is LNHDA and CDR2 is SQIVND (reference sequence). The CDR3 has 14 amino acids. V was clipped by 11 bases and J by 8 bases; unmatched bases: 10. V and J are TRBV19 and TRBJ1-6; 9 bases match TRBD1. The origin of this receptor is a human donor who had recovered from COVID-19. The specimen sequenced was blood. CDR3 region: CASQAGTGYSPLHF. In DNA form, the CDR3 reads TGTGCCTCTCAAGCCGGGACAGGGTATTCACCCCTCCACTTT.